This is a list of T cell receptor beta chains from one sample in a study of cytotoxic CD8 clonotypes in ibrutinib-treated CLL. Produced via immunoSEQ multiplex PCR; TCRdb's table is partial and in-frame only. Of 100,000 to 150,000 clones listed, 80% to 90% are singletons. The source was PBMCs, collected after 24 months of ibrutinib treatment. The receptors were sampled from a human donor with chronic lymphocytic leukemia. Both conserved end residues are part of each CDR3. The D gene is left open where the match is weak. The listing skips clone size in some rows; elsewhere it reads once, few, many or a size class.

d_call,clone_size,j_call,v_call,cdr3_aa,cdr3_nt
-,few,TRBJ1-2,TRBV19,CASSRGTANYGYTF,TGTGCCAGTAGTCGAGGGACGGCTAACTATGGCTACACCTTC
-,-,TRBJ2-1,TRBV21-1,CASSKAGASGGGVPYNEQFF,TGTGCCAGCAGCAAAGCAGGCGCTAGCGGGGGGGGAGTCCCCTACAATGAGCAGTTCTTC
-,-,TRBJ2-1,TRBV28,CASSFSNEQFF,TGTGCCAGCAGTTTTTCCAATGAGCAGTTCTTC
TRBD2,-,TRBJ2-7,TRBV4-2,CASSQEGGIGKQYF,TGTGCCAGCAGCCAAGAGGGGGGGATTGGTAAGCAGTACTTC
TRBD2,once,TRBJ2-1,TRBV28,CASTSGRSYNEQFF,TGTGCCAGCACTAGCGGGAGATCCTACAATGAGCAGTTCTTC
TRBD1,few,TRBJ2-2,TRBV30,CAWSVLRTGVTGELFF,TGTGCCTGGAGTGTATTGCGGACAGGGGTCACCGGGGAGCTGTTTTTT
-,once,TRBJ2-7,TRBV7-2,CASSLDASSNEQYF,TGTGCCAGCAGCTTAGACGCGTCTTCGAACGAGCAGTACTTC
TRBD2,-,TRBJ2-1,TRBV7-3,CASSTFSMGVLAGGKEQFF,TGTGCCAGCAGCACCTTCAGCATGGGGGTTCTAGCGGGAGGGAAGGAGCAGTTCTTC
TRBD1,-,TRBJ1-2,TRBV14,CASSPGGSLYGYTF,TGTGCCAGCAGCCCAGGGGGTAGCCTCTATGGCTACACCTTC
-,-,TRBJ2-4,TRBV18,CASSRSQAAQNIQYF,TGTGCCAGCTCGAGATCACAGGCGGCCCAAAACATTCAGTACTTC
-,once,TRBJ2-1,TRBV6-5,CASGQGNEQFF,TGTGCCAGCGGGCAAGGCAATGAGCAGTTCTTC
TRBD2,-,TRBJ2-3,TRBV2,CASTRTSGGTDTQYF,TGTGCCAGCACCAGGACTAGCGGGGGGACAGATACGCAGTATTTT
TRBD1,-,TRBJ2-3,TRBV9,CASSVGGQGVTDTQYF,TGTGCCAGCAGCGTAGGGGGACAGGGGGTAACAGATACGCAGTATTTT
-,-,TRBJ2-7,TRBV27,CATAPSVVDYEQYF,TGTGCCACCGCCCCCTCAGTGGTTGACTACGAGCAGTACTTC
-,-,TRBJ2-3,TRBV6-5,CASRKDSTDTQYF,TGTGCCAGCAGGAAGGATAGCACAGATACGCAGTATTTT
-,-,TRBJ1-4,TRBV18,CASSLNRVPNEKLFF,TGTGCCAGCTCACTCAACAGGGTCCCTAATGAAAAACTGTTTTTT
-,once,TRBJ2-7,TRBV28,CASREGTSSYEQYF,TGTGCCAGCAGAGAAGGAACCAGCTCCTACGAGCAGTACTTC
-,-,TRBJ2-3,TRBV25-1,CATFDRLTDTQYF,TGTGCCACCTTCGACAGGTTGACAGATACGCAGTATTTT
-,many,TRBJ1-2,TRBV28,CASSFFGETGGRYGGYTF,TGTGCCAGCAGTTTCTTCGGGGAGACAGGCGGCCGATATGGAGGCTACACCTTC
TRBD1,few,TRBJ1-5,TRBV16,CASLRRTGDNQPQHF,TGTGCCAGCCTACGAAGAACAGGGGACAATCAGCCCCAGCATTTT
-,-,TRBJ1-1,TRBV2,CASSFQRMNTEAFF,TGTGCCAGCAGCTTCCAGCGAATGAACACTGAAGCTTTCTTT
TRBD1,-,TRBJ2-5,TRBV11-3,CASSSGQAQETQYF,TGTGCCAGCAGCTCGGGACAGGCTCAAGAGACCCAGTACTTC
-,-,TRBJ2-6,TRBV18,CASSPPSGSGANVLTF,TGTGCCAGCTCACCACCCAGCGGGTCTGGGGCCAACGTCCTGACTTTC
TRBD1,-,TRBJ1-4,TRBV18,CASHRQGSNEKLFF,TGTGCCAGCCACAGACAGGGCAGTAATGAAAAACTGTTTTTT
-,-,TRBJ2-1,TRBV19,CASILGGGNNYNEQFF,TGTGCCAGTATTCTCGGTGGAGGAAACAACTACAATGAGCAGTTCTTC
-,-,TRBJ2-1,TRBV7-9,CASSPKLRVSNEQFF,TGTGCCAGCAGCCCGAAGCTGAGGGTGAGCAATGAGCAGTTCTTC
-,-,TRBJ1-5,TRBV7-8,CASRPDGLGNQPQHF,TGTGCCAGCAGACCTGACGGATTGGGGAATCAGCCCCAGCATTTT
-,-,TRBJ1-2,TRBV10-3,CAISEGHPPALF,TGTGCCATCAGTGAAGGTCACCCGCCGGCCCTATTC
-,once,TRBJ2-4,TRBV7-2,CASSSDFSGVAKNIQYF,TGTGCCAGCAGCTCGGACTTTTCAGGGGTGGCCAAAAACATTCAGTACTTC
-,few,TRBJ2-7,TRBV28,CASSTLGRSYEQYF,TGTGCCAGCAGCACTCTCGGTCGATCCTACGAGCAGTACTTC
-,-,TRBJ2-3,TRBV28,CATGSDTQYF,TGTGCGACGGGGTCAGATACGCAGTATTTT
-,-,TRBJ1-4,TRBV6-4,CASRVGATNEKLFF,TGTGCCAGCAGGGTAGGAGCAACTAATGAAAAACTGTTTTTT
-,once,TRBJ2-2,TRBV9,CASSPRTNTGELFF,TGTGCCAGCTCTCCGCGGACGAACACCGGGGAGCTGTTTTTT
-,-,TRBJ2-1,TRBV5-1,CASSPAATTYNEQFF,TGCGCCAGCAGCCCCGCAGCTACTACCTACAATGAGCAGTTCTTC
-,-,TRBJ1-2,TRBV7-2,CASSPEVANYGYTF,TGTGCCAGCAGCCCGGAGGTGGCGAACTATGGCTACACCTTC
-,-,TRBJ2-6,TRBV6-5,CASSYTRGSGANVLTF,TGTGCCAGCAGTTACACAAGGGGTTCTGGGGCCAACGTCCTGACTTTC
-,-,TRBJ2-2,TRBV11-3,CASSLVGIAGELFF,TGTGCCAGCAGCTTAGTGGGGATCGCCGGGGAGCTGTTTTTT
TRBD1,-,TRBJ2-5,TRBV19,CASSINRGETQYF,TGTGCCAGTAGTATAAACAGGGGGGAGACCCAGTACTTC
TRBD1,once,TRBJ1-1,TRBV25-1,CASGTGGISEAFF,TGTGCCAGTGGGACAGGGGGTATATCTGAAGCTTTCTTT
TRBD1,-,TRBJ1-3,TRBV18,CASSPAGGGNTIYF,TGTGCCAGCTCACCCGCAGGGGGCGGAAACACCATATATTTT
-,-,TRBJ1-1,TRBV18,CASSPSVGLGEAFF,TGTGCCAGCTCGCCCTCGGTTGGTCTCGGTGAAGCTTTCTTT
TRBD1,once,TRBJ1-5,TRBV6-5,CASSYARGQPQHF,TGTGCCAGCAGTTACGCCAGGGGGCAGCCCCAGCATTTT
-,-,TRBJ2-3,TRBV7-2,CASSLAGADTQYF,TGTGCCAGCAGCTTAGCGGGGGCAGATACGCAGTATTTT
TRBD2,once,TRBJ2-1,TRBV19,CASSNRGLAYRNEQFF,TGTGCCAGTAGTAATCGGGGACTAGCGTATCGCAATGAGCAGTTCTTC
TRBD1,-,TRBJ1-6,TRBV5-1,CASSTGQANSPLHF,TGCGCCAGCAGCACCGGACAGGCTAATTCACCCCTCCACTTT
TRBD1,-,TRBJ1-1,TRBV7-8,CASSLALRQGDTEAFF,TGTGCCAGCAGCTTAGCGCTGAGACAGGGGGACACTGAAGCTTTCTTT
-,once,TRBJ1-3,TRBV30,CAWSVRGNSGNTIYF,TGTGCCTGGAGTGTACGAGGGAACTCTGGAAACACCATATATTTT
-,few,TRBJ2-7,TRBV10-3,CATPTRASYEQYF,TGTGCCACCCCGACTAGGGCTTCCTACGAGCAGTACTTC
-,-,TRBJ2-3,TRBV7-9,CASSHREPMFTDTQYF,TGTGCCAGCAGCCACCGGGAACCAATGTTCACAGATACGCAGTATTTT
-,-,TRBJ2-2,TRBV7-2,CASSLMPGDTGELFF,TGTGCCAGCAGCTTAATGCCCGGGGACACCGGGGAGCTGTTTTTT
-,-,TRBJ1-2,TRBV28,CASSSPRGSNGYTF,TGTGCCAGCAGTTCCCCCCGGGGCTCAAATGGCTACACCTTC